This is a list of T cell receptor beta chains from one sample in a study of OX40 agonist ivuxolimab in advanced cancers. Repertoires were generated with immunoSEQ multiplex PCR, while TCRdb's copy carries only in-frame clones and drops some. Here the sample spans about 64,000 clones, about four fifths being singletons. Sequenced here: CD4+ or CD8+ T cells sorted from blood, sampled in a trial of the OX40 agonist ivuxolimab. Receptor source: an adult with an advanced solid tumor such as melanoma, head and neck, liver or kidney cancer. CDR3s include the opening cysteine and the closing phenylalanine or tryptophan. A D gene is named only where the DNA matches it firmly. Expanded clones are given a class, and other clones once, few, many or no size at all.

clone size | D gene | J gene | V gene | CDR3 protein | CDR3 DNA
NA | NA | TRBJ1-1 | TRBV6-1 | CASSARERDTEAFF | TGTGCCAGCAGTGCTCGGGAGAGGGACACTGAAGCTTTCTTT
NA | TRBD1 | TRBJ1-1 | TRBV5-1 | CASSRDRGLTEAFF | TGCGCCAGCAGTAGGGACAGGGGGCTCACTGAAGCTTTCTTT
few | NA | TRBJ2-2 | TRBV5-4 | CASSLGGNTGELFF | TGTGCCAGCAGCTTGGGCGGGAACACCGGGGAGCTGTTTTTT
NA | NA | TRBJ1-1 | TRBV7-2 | CASSLQGGWNTEAFF | TGTGCCAGCAGCTTACAGGGTGGGTGGAACACTGAAGCTTTCTTT
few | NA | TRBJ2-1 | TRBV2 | CASSEWFSNEQFF | TGTGCCAGCAGTGAATGGTTCTCTAATGAGCAGTTCTTC
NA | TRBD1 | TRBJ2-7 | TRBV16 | CASSQYGTGDREQYF | TGTGCCAGCAGCCAATACGGGACAGGGGACAGGGAGCAGTACTTC
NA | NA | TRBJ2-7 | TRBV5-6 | CASSNTYEQYF | TGTGCCAGCAGCAATACCTACGAGCAGTACTTC
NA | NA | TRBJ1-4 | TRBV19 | CASSWQFNEKLFF | TGTGCCAGTAGTTGGCAGTTTAATGAAAAACTGTTTTTT
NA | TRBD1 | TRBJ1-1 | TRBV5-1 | CASSSPYRGETEAFF | TGCGCCAGCAGCTCCCCTTACAGGGGAGAGACTGAAGCTTTCTTT
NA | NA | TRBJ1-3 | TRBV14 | CASSPRTADSGNTIYF | TGTGCCAGCAGCCCCAGGACGGCGGACTCTGGAAACACCATATATTTT
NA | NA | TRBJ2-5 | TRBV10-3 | CAIKGYQETQYF | TGTGCCATTAAGGGGTACCAAGAGACCCAGTACTTC
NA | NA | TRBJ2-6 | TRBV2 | CASTSGWSGANVLTF | TGTGCCAGCACCTCAGGCTGGTCTGGGGCCAACGTCCTGACTTTC
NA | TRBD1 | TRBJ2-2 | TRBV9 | CASSVQGVTGELFF | TGTGCCAGCAGCGTACAGGGGGTCACCGGGGAGCTGTTTTTT
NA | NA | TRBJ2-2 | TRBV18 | CASNRGGGHTGELFF | TGTGCCAGCAACCGCGGAGGGGGCCACACCGGGGAGCTGTTTTTT
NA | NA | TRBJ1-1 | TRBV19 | CASSRGISGETEAFF | TGTGCCAGTAGTAGGGGGATAAGCGGCGAGACTGAAGCTTTCTTT
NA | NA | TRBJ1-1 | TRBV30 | CAWTRRATEAFF | TGTGCCTGGACTCGCCGGGCCACTGAAGCTTTCTTT
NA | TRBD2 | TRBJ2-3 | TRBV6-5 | CASSLLAGGTDTQYF | TGTGCCAGCAGTTTACTAGCGGGGGGCACAGATACGCAGTATTTT
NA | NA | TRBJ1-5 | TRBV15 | CATSRDITAPGPQHF | TGTGCCACCAGCAGAGATATAACAGCGCCCGGGCCCCAGCATTTT
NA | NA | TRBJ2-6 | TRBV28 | CASGGGSSGANVLTF | TGTGCCAGCGGTGGCGGTAGCTCTGGGGCCAACGTCCTGACTTTC
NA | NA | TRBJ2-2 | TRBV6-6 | CASSLGGPHTGELFF | TGTGCCAGCAGTTTGGGTGGGCCCCACACCGGGGAGCTGTTTTTT
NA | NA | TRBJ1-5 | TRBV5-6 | CASSLFDRSNQPQHF | TGTGCCAGCAGCTTGTTCGACAGGAGCAATCAGCCCCAGCATTTT
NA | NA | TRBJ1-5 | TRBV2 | CASSKSRSNQPQHF | TGTGCCAGCAGTAAGAGTCGTAGCAATCAGCCCCAGCATTTT